Following are 3 T cell receptor beta chains from one sample sequenced in a study of cytomegalovirus exposure and HLA in healthy donors. PCR amplification relied on 60 Vbeta primers (plus 13 Jbeta primers). Only in-frame clones appear in the TCRdb table, and some are missing; sequencing was by immunoSEQ multiplex PCR. The repertoire holds under 200,000 clones, with around 85% as singletons. What was sequenced was PBMCs. The origin of the receptors is a male donor in good health and CMV-seronegative.

V and J are TRBV5-5 and TRBJ1-1; D gene unclear. Germline V gene sequence: CDR1 SGHKS, CDR2 YYEKEE (reference sequence). The CDR3 has 15 amino acids. V dropped 0 bases and J dropped 0 bases, with 9 bases sitting between them. This CDR3 is CASSLVRGMNTEAFF. DNA of the CDR3: TGTGCCAGCAGCTTGGTTCGGGGAATGAACACTGAAGCTTTCTTT.

This clone has a handful of counts. The V and J genes are TRBV6-5 and TRBJ1-1; no clear D gene. The CDR3 covers 14 residues. V was clipped by 5 bases and J by 11 bases, with 21 bases between them. Germline-derived CDR1 and CDR2 are MNHEY and SVGAGI. CDR3 protein: CASSLGSQDKLAFF. DNA for the CDR3: TGTGCCAGCAGTCTTGGTTCCCAAGACAAATTGGCTTTCTTT.

The chain couples TRBV6-5 to TRBJ1-6; TRBD1 agrees at 7 bases. The germline CDR1 and CDR2 sequences are MNHEY and SVGAGI. Trimming cost V 6 bases and J 5 bases; bases outside gene matches: 7. The CDR3 consists of 15 residues. The CDR3: CASRPTGVNNSPLHF. The CDR3 DNA follows: TGTGCCAGCAGACCTACAGGGGTAAATAATTCACCCCTCCACTTT.